This entry concerns a single T cell receptor beta chain. The junction departs from germline at one end; a sequencing error may be responsible. The template, 500 ng total RNA, yielded TCR beta cDNA made with a constant-region primer. Three nested multiplex PCR rounds, a slightly modified ARM-PCR method, built the TCR beta libraries. A C-beta reverse primer was combined with TRBV1-TRBV30 forward primers in the first two PCR rounds, and each round had approximately 10 cycles. TCRdb called the multiplex PCR reads again in MiXCR, with one record for every CDR3 protein. The repertoire consists of more than 90,000 distinct CDR3 sequences, with about 70% occurring once and the leading ten covering 12%. This record comes from a study of tumor-infiltrating lymphocytes in primary liver carcinoma. In germline, CDR1 is SQVTM, CDR2 ANQGSEA. The CDR3 has 12 amino acids. Unsorted bulk tissue, about 17-34 mg of it, served as the source for co-extraction of RNA and DNA.

The clonotype originates from a woman aged 55-70 years with primary liver carcinoma and hepatitis B virus infection. Sequences were obtained from liver tumor tissue from sampling region 2. The subset denotes: tumor region T2, inferior pole. The chain couples TRBV29-1 to TRBJ2-3; D may correspond to TRBD1 or TRBD2 (5 bases each). The CDR3, as DNA: TGCAACGCGACGACAGCGGAAGATACGCAATATTTT. Protein product: CNATTAEDTQYF.